This TCR beta chain was documented in a study of blood T cell repertoires in COVID-19 (dated by TCRdb to the early 2020s). Some background on the complete study: Collaborator samples came from the United States, Italy and Spain and covered acute and convalescent phases of COVID-19. The prospective study material was composed of cDNA or gDNA derived from T cells, B-cell-depleted T cells, or PBMCs. The dataset comprised deeply sampled blood TCRbeta repertoires from subjects exposed to, actively infected with, or recovered from COVID-19. HLA class I and class II types, where available, came from metadata supplied by the sample provider rather than from assay-based typing. The sample metadata nearly always contained a de-identified subject ID, COVID-19 status, age in years and sex. A freely available public database, intended as a resource for researchers studying the immune response to SARS-CoV-2, is where the repertoires were released. Samples were obtained from the ongoing ImmuneRACE study (first 160 participants) and from roughly 1,300 subjects provided by 6 global collaborators.

The CDR3 sequence holds 16 residues, the cysteine and phenylalanine included. Only CDR3 DNA remains: 48 bases, in frame from the first base. V drops 10 bases and J drops 0 bases, leaving 19 bases in between. Sequences SGDLS (CDR1) and YYNGEE (CDR2) are obtained from the germline V gene. The immunoSEQ Assay, a bias-controlled multiplex PCR, was used to amplify TCRbeta CDR3 regions from genomic DNA. Regarding the original processing steps: Within the assay, amplification of reference gene primers was used to estimate how many nucleated cells each sample contained. To quantify the absolute abundance of each unique TCRbeta CDR3 rearrangement, sequence reads were collapsed and filtered. For each sample, productive Simpson clonality was calculated by taking the square root of Simpson's diversity index across productive rearrangements. The immuneACCESS repertoire file appears here via TCRdb, limited to in-frame rearrangements. These files lack a portion of the clones; in checked studies, under half of the deficit traces to unresolved V genes, and the cause of the others is not known. V and J calls and clone size are those listed in that table; D and trimming were worked out from the DNA. The sample table holds 220,000 or so clones, of which about four fifths were seen once. 3% to 4.5% of the sample rests with the top ten.

A note on this clone: The specificity of this receptor is unknown. Base qualities are missing; no much larger clone stands one base away.

Findings and caveats that apply to the study as a whole: Clinical and demographic metadata were provided uncurated, with the amount varying by source and participant.

Each collaborating institution followed its own protocols to collect whole blood in K2EDTA tubes. For TCRbeta analysis, collaborators shipped samples as frozen whole blood, isolated PBMCs, or DNA extracted from either of those sample types. Sample: peripheral blood. Recombination connected TRBV9 to TRBJ1-4; the D segment cannot be called with confidence. This TCR was sampled from a woman older than 75 with acute or convalescent COVID-19. The CDR3 region: CASARNRVATNEKLFF. The bases read TGTGCCTCAGCGCGTAACCGAGTTGCAACTAATGAAAAACTGTTTTTT.